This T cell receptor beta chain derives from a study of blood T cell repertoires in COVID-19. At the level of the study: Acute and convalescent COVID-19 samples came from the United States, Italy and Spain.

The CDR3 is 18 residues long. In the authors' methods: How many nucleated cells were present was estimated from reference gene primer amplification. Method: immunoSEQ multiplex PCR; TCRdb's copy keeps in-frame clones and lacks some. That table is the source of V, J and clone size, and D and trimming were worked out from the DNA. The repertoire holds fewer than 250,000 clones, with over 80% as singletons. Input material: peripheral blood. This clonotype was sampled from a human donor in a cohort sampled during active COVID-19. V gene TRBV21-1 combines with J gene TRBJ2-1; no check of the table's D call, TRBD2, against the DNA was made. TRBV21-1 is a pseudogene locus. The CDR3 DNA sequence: TGTGCCAGCAGCAAAGCTGGACTAGCCTTCTTTTGCTACAATGAGCAGTTCTTC. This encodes CASSKAGLAFFCYNEQFF.